This T cell receptor (beta chain) is drawn from a study of T cells in localized non-small cell lung cancer (dated by TCRdb to 2020 to 2022). Study-level background: T cell repertoires of about 240 early-stage NSCLC patients were analyzed, with tumors being compared against uninvolved tumor-adjacent lungs. The cohort was made up of 236 treatment-naive NSCLC patients whose localized lung tumors had been resected. NSCLC patients had a mean age of roughly 66 years, and around 130 were male and 107 female. The research as a whole found: Of the top 100 tumor clones, a median of roughly 53 were detected in paired uninvolved adjacent lung; 28 were also among that lung's top 100. Since the design was exploratory, TCR variables were selected using unadjusted p-values with no false-discovery rate correction. The highest T cell clonality was observed in uninvolved tumor-adjacent lung, where clonality exceeded that of tumor, suggesting that antigenic responses were more focused in uninvolved tumor-adjacent lung. Higher blood T cell density associated with longer overall survival, while higher adjacent-lung clonality associated with shorter survival. Because multi-region tumor sequencing was not done, intratumor heterogeneity could not be ruled out.

In regard to this clone: The specificity of this receptor is unknown. Base qualities are not provided; no much larger clone lies one nucleotide away.

Relative to germline, V is missing 6 bases and J is missing 6 bases, with 7 bases of the junction outside any gene match. The germline V gene yields WSHSY for CDR1 and SAAADI for CDR2. The CDR3 sequence holds 14 residues, the cysteine and phenylalanine included. Of all the DNA, just the CDR3 is kept, 42 bases in frame from base 1. At diagnosis, peripheral blood, uninvolved tumor-adjacent lung and tumor were collected and stored as a combination of fresh-frozen and FFPE material. TCR beta CDR3 regions were sequenced from DNA using the immunoSEQ Assay. The published analysis was carried out like this. To compute T cell density, TCR beta template counts were normalized to usable DNA, which was estimated by amplifying housekeeping genes. Using the preseqR package, richness was estimated by extrapolating to 120,000 templates for tissue samples and 400,000 templates for PBMC samples. Clonality was calculated as one minus Pielou's evenness. Tissue-enriched TCRs were identified through differential abundance testing performed on productive amino-acid clonotypes, with a minimum total count of 5 and an alpha of 0.1. Repertoire overlap between compartments was quantified with the Jaccard Index and Morisita Overlap Index. GLIPH grouped TCR beta CDR3s together with public tetramer-defined viral CDR3s, and a viral motif had to include at least three viral sequences and show V-gene enrichment. This immuneACCESS table, as held by TCRdb, lists in-frame sequences with V and J called but not all clones. Of the missing ones, under half trace to an unresolved V gene in checked studies; the others have no known cause. V and J calls plus clone size are reproduced from that table; the DNA served to infer D and trimming. Across this sample there are a few thousand clones, with around a third seen only once. Together, the top ten hold 8% to 10% of the sample.

The clonotype was recovered from a female donor aged 60 or older with stage I lung adenocarcinoma. The V and J segments used are TRBV10-2 and TRBJ2-3, and 9 junction bases match TRBD2. This specimen was lung tumor tissue, taken before any cancer treatment. CDR3 reads: CASRSGGPIDTQYF. DNA sequence: TGCGCCAGCAGGAGCGGGGGGCCGATTGATACGCAGTATTTT.